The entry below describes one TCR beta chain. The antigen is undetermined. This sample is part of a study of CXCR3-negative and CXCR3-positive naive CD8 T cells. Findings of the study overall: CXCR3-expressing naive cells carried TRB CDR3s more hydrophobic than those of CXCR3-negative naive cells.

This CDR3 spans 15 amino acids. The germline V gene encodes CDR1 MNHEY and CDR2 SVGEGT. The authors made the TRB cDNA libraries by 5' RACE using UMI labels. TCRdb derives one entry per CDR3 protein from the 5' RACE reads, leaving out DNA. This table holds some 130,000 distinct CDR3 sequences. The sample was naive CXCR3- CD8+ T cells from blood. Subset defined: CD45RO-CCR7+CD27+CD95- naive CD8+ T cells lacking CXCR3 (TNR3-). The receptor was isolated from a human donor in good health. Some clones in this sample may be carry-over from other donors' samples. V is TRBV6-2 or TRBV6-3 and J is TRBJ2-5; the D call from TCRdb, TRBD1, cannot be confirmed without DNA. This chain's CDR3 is CASSYSGQDQETQYF.